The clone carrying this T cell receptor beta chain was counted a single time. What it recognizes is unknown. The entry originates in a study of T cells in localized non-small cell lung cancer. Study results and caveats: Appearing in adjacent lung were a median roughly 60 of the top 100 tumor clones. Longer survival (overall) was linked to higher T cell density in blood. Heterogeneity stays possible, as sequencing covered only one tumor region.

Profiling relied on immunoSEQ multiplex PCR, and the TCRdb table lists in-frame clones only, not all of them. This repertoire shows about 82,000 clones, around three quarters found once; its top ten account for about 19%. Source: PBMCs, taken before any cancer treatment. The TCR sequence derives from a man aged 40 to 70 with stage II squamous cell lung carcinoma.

The CDR3 here is CASSYSSGTYGYTF. The CDR3 DNA sequence: TGTGCCAGCAGTTACTCATCGGGAACCTATGGCTACACCTTC. The rearrangement joins TRBV6-5 to TRBJ1-2; D remains unclear. Trimming stripped 0 bases from V and 4 bases from J, with 9 bases between. The CDR3 totals 14 residues. From germline, CDR1 is MNHEY and CDR2 SVGAGI.